The subject of this entry is one T cell receptor (beta chain). Its antigen is not known. The sample holds other DNA sequences that translate to the same CDR3. This entry comes from a study of cytomegalovirus exposure and HLA in healthy donors. Study-level background: Of all 380 or so donors who were genotyped, about 80% belonged to the Caucasian-associated ancestry cluster.

V was cut by 3 bases and J by 5 bases, with 11 bases left in between. Germline CDR1 GTSNPN, CDR2 SVGIG (reference sequence). The CDR3 contains 13 residues. Study conclusions and caveats: Several of the most significant clusters were apparently associated with common viral pathogens in a later analysis.

PCR employed 60 Vbeta and 13 Jbeta primers. Assay: immunoSEQ multiplex PCR; the TCRdb copy retains only in-frame clones and omits some. This sample yields roughly 170,000 clones, of which 75% to 90% are seen a single time; about 7% belongs to the top ten. The material sequenced was PBMCs. The sequence derives from a young man in good health and CMV-seropositive. This rearrangement joins TRBV30 to TRBJ2-1; D gene unclear. This chain's CDR3 is CAWSRGSDNEQFF. CDR3 coding DNA: TGTGCCTGGAGCCGAGGATCGGACAATGAGCAGTTCTTC. Full variable domain (missing parts from reference TRBV30 and TRBJ2-1): SQTIHQWPATLVQPVGSPLSLECTVEGTSNPNLYWYRQAAGRGLQLLFYSVGIGQISSEVPQNLSASRPQDRQFILSSKKLLLSDSGFYLCAWSRGSDNEQFFGPGTRLTVL.